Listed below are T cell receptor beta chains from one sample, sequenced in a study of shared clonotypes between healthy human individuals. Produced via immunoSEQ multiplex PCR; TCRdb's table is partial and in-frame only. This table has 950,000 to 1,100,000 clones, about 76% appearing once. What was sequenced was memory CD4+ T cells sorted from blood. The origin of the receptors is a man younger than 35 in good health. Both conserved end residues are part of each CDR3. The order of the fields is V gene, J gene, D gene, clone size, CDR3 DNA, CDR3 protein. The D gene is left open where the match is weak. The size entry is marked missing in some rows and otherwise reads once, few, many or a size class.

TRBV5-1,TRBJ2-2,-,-,TGCGCCAGCAGGTCACAGCCGGACTTGACCGGGGAGCTGTTTTTT,CASRSQPDLTGELFF
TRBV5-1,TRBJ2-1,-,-,TGCGCCAGCAGCTTGTGGGGGAAACAGAGCTCCTACAATGAGCAGTTCTTC,CASSLWGKQSSYNEQFF
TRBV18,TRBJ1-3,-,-,TGTGCCAGCTCACCACAGGAGAGCTCTGGAAACACCATATATTTT,CASSPQESSGNTIYF
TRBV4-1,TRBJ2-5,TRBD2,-,TGCGCCAGCAGCCAGGCCACTAGCGGGGGGATCGGGACCCAGTACTTC,CASSQATSGGIGTQYF
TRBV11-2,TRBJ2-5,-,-,TGTGCCAGCAGCTCTGACTTTAGGGGGGTTGGAGAGACCCAGTACTTC,CASSSDFRGVGETQYF
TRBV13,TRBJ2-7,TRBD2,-,TGTGCCAGCAGTCTCTGGCCCAAGCCGAAAGCGGGGGCCATCTACGAGCAGTACTTC,CASSLWPKPKAGAIYEQYF
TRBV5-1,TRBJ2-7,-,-,TGCGCCAGCAGCTCTGGACAGCCGGCCTACGAGCAGTACTTC,CASSSGQPAYEQYF
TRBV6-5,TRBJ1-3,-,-,TGTGCCACGGGCCTTCCTCACGGAAACACCATATATTTT,CATGLPHGNTIYF
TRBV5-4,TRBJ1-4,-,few,TGTGCCAGCAGCTTGGCCGGCCAGGGAAAACTGTTTTTT,CASSLAGQGKLFF
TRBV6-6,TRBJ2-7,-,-,TGTGCCAGCAGTTACTCTGGCGACACAAAGCAGTACTTC,CASSYSGDTKQYF
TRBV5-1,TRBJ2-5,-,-,TGCGCCAGCAGCTTCGCCACAGGGGAGGCGGAGACCCAGTACTTC,CASSFATGEAETQYF
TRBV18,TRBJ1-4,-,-,TGTGCCAGCTCACCTTACAGGGATGAAAAACTGTTTTTT,CASSPYRDEKLFF
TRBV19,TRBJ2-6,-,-,TGTGCCAGCTCGGTTGGGGGACCTGGGGCCAACGTCCTGACTTTC,CASSVGGPGANVLTF
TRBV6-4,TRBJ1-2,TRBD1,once,TGTGCCAGCAGTGACTCGACCTCGGGACAGGACAGCTACACCTTC,CASSDSTSGQDSYTF
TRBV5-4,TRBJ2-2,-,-,TGTGCCAGCAGCGGCGGGGATGGCACCGGGGAGCTGTTTTTT,CASSGGDGTGELFF
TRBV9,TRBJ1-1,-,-,TGTGCCAGCAGCGTAGATTTGAACACTGAAGCTTTCTTT,CASSVDLNTEAFF
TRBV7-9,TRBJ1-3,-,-,TGTGCCAGCAGCTCCGTGGTGAGTTCGGCTGGAAACACCATATATTTT,CASSSVVSSAGNTIYF
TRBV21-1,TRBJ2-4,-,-,TGTGCCAGCAAGGGAGCGGGAGTAAATCGAAAAACAAAAAACATTCAGTACTTC,CASKGAGVNRKTKNIQYF
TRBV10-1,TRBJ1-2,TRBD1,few,TGCGCCAGCAGTGAACGACAGGGATTTGGCTACACCTTC,CASSERQGFGYTF
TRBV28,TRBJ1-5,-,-,TGTGCCACCTTAGGGGGGACGGGGTGGAATCAGCCCCAGCATTTT,CATLGGTGWNQPQHF
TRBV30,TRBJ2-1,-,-,TGTGCCTGGAGTGTGAGCGGTAATGAGCAGTTCTTC,CAWSVSGNEQFF
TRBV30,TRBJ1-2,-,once,TGTGCCTGGAGTGGGGGTGAGAGCTACACCTTC,CAWSGGESYTF
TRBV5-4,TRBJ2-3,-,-,TGTGCCAGCAGCGGCGGGACTGGCTCTAGCACAGATACGCAGTATTTT,CASSGGTGSSTDTQYF
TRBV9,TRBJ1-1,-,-,TGTGCCAGCAGCGTAGTTCCGATGAACACTGAAGCTTTCTTT,CASSVVPMNTEAFF
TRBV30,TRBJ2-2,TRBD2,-,TGTGCCTACTCAGCGGGAGCGGTCGGGGAGCTGTTTTTT,CAYSAGAVGELFF
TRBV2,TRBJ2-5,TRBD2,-,TGTGCCAGCAGCGCTAGAGCGGGAGTTGGACAAGAGACCCAGTACTTC,CASSARAGVGQETQYF
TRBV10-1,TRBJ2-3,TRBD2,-,TGCGCCAGCAGTGAGGGGGCTAGCGGGAGAACAGATACGCAGTATTTT,CASSEGASGRTDTQYF
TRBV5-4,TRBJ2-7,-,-,TGTGCCAGCAGCCTGGGGAACAGCGTTTCCTCCTACGAGCAGTACTTC,CASSLGNSVSSYEQYF
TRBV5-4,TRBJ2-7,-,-,TGTGCCAGTTCAAGGGAGTTGGCCGAGCAGTACTTC,CASSRELAEQYF
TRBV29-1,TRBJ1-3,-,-,TGCAGCGTCTCGAGTAGGGGGGGTGGAAACACCATATATTTT,CSVSSRGGGNTIYF
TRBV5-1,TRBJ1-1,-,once,TGCGCCAGCAGCCCTATTCCGAACACTGAAGCTTTCTTT,CASSPIPNTEAFF
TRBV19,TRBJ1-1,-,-,TGTGCCAGTAGACAGGAGGACATCGCGCTGAACACTGAAGCTTTCTTT,CASRQEDIALNTEAFF
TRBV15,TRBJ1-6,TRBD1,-,TGTGCCACCAGCAGAGGGAGGGGGCAAGGTTCACCCCTCCACTTT,CATSRGRGQGSPLHF
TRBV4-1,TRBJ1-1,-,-,TGCGCCAGCAGCCAAGATGACAGAAACACTGAAGCTTTCTTT,CASSQDDRNTEAFF
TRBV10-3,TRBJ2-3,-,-,TGTGCCATCAGCAGGGGATTGGGCACAGATACGCAGTATTTT,CAISRGLGTDTQYF
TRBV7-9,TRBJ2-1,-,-,TGTGCCAGCAGAAGTTTAAGGGCAATCGATGAGCAGTTCTTC,CASRSLRAIDEQFF
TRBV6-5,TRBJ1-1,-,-,TGTGCCAGCAGTTACTTACTGACAGGTAACACTGAAGCTTTCTTT,CASSYLLTGNTEAFF
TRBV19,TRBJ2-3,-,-,TGTGCCAGTAGTTCGGGGGCAGATACGCAGTATTTT,CASSSGADTQYF
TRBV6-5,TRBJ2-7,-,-,TGTGCCAGCAGTCCCCAACAGGGTACCACTTACGAGCAGTACTTC,CASSPQQGTTYEQYF
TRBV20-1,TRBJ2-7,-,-,TGCAGTGCTTGGGACAACTACGAGCAGTACTTC,CSAWDNYEQYF
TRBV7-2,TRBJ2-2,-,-,TGTGCCAGCAGCACCGGGGGCACCGGGGAGCTGTTTTTT,CASSTGGTGELFF
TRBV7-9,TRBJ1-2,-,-,TGTGCCAGCAGCCTCAGGGATACTGGCTACACCTTC,CASSLRDTGYTF
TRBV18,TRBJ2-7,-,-,TGTGCCAGCTCACCTCAGGTTACCTACGAGCAGTACTTC,CASSPQVTYEQYF
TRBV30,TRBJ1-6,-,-,TGTGCCTGGAGTGGTAAGGGACCGAATTCACCCCTCCACTTT,CAWSGKGPNSPLHF
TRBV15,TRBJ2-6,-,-,TGTGCCACCAGCAGAGATTCCGGCTCTGGGGCCAACGTCCTGACTTTC,CATSRDSGSGANVLTF